The rows below give T cell receptor beta chains drawn from one sample of a study of PD-1 blockade in mismatch repair-deficient tumors. Their antigens remain unidentified. Clones were sequenced by immunoSEQ multiplex PCR, and TCRdb holds only the in-frame ones, with some missing. The profile shows around 14,000 clones, around 80% of them singletons. The material sequenced was cells cultured in vitro, taken from a patient treated with pembrolizumab. The receptor set was obtained from an adult with mismatch repair-deficient cancer. Both conserved end residues are part of each CDR3. A D gene is named only where the DNA matches it firmly. Part of the rows lack a size; the others show once, few, many or a class for expanded clones.

v_call: TRBV5-1; clone_size: .; d_call: .; j_call: TRBJ2-3; cdr3_nt: TGCGCCAGCAGCTCCCAGCCGAGGGATACGCAGTATTTT; cdr3_aa: CASSSQPRDTQYF
v_call: TRBV27; clone_size: .; d_call: TRBD2; j_call: TRBJ2-2; cdr3_nt: TGTGCCAGCAGTGCCAGACCCACTAGCGGGAGGGCCTCCGGGGAGCTGTTTTTT; cdr3_aa: CASSARPTSGRASGELFF
v_call: TRBV5-1; clone_size: .; d_call: TRBD2; j_call: TRBJ2-3; cdr3_nt: TGCGCCAGCAGCCTGGGACTAGCGGCCCGCACAGATACGCAGTATTTT; cdr3_aa: CASSLGLAARTDTQYF
v_call: TRBV6-1; clone_size: .; d_call: .; j_call: TRBJ1-4; cdr3_nt: TGTGCCAGCAGTGAAGACAGGCAGAATGAAAAACTGTTTTTT; cdr3_aa: CASSEDRQNEKLFF
v_call: TRBV4-1; clone_size: .; d_call: TRBD1; j_call: TRBJ2-1; cdr3_nt: TGCGCCAGCAGCCAAGCGGACAGGGGGTTCGGTGAGCAGTTCTTC; cdr3_aa: CASSQADRGFGEQFF
v_call: TRBV9; clone_size: .; d_call: TRBD2; j_call: TRBJ2-5; cdr3_nt: TGTGCCAGCAGCGTAATGGGGACTAACCAAGAGACCCAGTACTTC; cdr3_aa: CASSVMGTNQETQYF
v_call: TRBV9; clone_size: .; d_call: .; j_call: TRBJ2-1; cdr3_nt: TGTGCCAGCAGTGTTACAGGTCTTTCCTACAATGAGCAGTTCTTC; cdr3_aa: CASSVTGLSYNEQFF
v_call: TRBV27; clone_size: .; d_call: .; j_call: TRBJ2-2; cdr3_nt: TGTGCCAGCAGTTTCGGACGGCCGAACACCGGGGAGCTGTTTTTT; cdr3_aa: CASSFGRPNTGELFF
v_call: TRBV5-1; clone_size: once; d_call: TRBD1; j_call: TRBJ2-5; cdr3_nt: TGCGCCAGCAGCTTGGCCGTCGGACAGGGGGAAGAGACCCAGTACTTC; cdr3_aa: CASSLAVGQGEETQYF
v_call: TRBV5-1; clone_size: .; d_call: TRBD2; j_call: TRBJ2-7; cdr3_nt: TGCGCCAGCAGCTTGGCCGGGGGGATCGCCTACGAGCAGTACTTC; cdr3_aa: CASSLAGGIAYEQYF
v_call: TRBV5-5; clone_size: .; d_call: .; j_call: TRBJ1-3; cdr3_nt: TGTGCCAGCAGCCCCGCGACTGGAAACACCATATATTTT; cdr3_aa: CASSPATGNTIYF
v_call: TRBV30; clone_size: .; d_call: .; j_call: TRBJ2-7; cdr3_nt: TGTGCCTGGAGTGTTCAGTGGCAGGACTTCGGATACGAGCAGTACTTC; cdr3_aa: CAWSVQWQDFGYEQYF
v_call: TRBV27; clone_size: once; d_call: .; j_call: TRBJ1-5; cdr3_nt: TGTGCCAGCAGTTTGGGCAGGGGTAGCAATCAGCCCCAGCATTTT; cdr3_aa: CASSLGRGSNQPQHF
v_call: TRBV21-1; clone_size: .; d_call: .; j_call: TRBJ2-5; cdr3_nt: TGTGCCAGCAGGGGACCGGGCTACACTTTCTCTGAGACCCAGTACTTC; cdr3_aa: CASRGPGYTFSETQYF
v_call: TRBV4-2; clone_size: .; d_call: TRBD1; j_call: TRBJ2-5; cdr3_nt: TGTGCCAGCAGTCAAGGGGTGTCTGGAGGACAGGGCTTCGAGACCCAGTACTTC; cdr3_aa: CASSQGVSGGQGFETQYF
v_call: TRBV11-1; clone_size: .; d_call: TRBD2; j_call: TRBJ2-3; cdr3_nt: TGTGCCAGCAGCGAAAGCGGGAGGATCACAGATACGCAGTATTTT; cdr3_aa: CASSESGRITDTQYF
v_call: TRBV11-2; clone_size: .; d_call: .; j_call: TRBJ2-5; cdr3_nt: TGTGCCAGCACCCCCCGGGGGGCCGGGACCCAGTACTTC; cdr3_aa: CASTPRGAGTQYF